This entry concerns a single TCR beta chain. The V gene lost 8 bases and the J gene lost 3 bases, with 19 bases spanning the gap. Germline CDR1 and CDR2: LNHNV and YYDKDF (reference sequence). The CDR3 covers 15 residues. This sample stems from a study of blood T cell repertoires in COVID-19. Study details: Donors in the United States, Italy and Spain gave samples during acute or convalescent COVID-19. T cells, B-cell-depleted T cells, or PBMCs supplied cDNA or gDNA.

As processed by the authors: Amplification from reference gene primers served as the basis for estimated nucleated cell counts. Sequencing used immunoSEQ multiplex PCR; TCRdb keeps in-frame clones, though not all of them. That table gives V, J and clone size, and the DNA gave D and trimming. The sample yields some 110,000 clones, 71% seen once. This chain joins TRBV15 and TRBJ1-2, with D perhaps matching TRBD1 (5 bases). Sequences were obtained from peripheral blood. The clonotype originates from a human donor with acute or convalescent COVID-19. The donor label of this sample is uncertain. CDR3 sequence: CATYSFGGEDYGYTF. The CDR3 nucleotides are TGTGCCACCTATAGTTTCGGGGGAGAGGACTATGGCTACACCTTC.